The 9 T cell receptor beta chains reported below all come from one sample, sequenced in a study of CD8+ T cells in alopecia areata. In each case, RNA was isolated and then reverse transcribed into cDNA as the sequencing template. The repertoire was sequenced with immunoSEQ multiplex PCR; TCRdb's copy has only in-frame clones and lacks some. The sample carries more than 200,000 clones, about two thirds recorded once. Material: CD4+ T cells sorted from blood, obtained at week 0. Source of these receptors: a human donor with alopecia areata.

J is TRBJ1-6 and V is TRBV6-5, with D perhaps TRBD1 (5 bases). The germline V gene encodes CDR1 MNHEY and CDR2 SVGAGI. Trimming cost V 0 bases and J 5 bases, with 11 bases left between them. This CDR3 comprises 16 residues. The CDR3 DNA sequence: TGTGCCAGCAGTTACTCGCGCGGGGGGAATAATTCACCCCTCCACTTT. It yields the protein CASSYSRGGNNSPLHF.

The CDR3 reads CAAGRGTGELFF. The CDR3 DNA follows: TGTGCCGCGGGGAGGGGGACCGGGGAGCTGTTTTTT. The V gene is TRBV2, the J gene TRBJ2-2, with D tentatively TRBD2 (7 bases). CDR1 SNHLY and CDR2 FYNNEI come from the germline V gene. The CDR3 totals 12 residues. The germline V and J ends were trimmed by 11 bases and 5 bases, with 12 bases remaining between them.

The V and J genes are TRBV25-1 and TRBJ2-7; D is undetermined. CDR3 length: 12 residues. Germline-derived CDR1 and CDR2 are MGHDK and SYGVNS. The V gene lost 4 bases and the J gene lost 2 bases, with 6 bases spanning the gap. CDR3 nucleotide sequence: TGTGCCAGCAGTGGGATCACCTACGAGCAGTACTTC. Translation gives CASSGITYEQYF.

V gene TRBV15 combines with J gene TRBJ1-6; 7 positions match TRBD1. The CDR3 has 12 amino acids. CDR1 and CDR2 from the germline V gene are LNHNV and YYDKDF (reference sequence). Germline trimming cut 9 bases from V and 8 bases from J; bases unmatched to any gene: 4. This CDR3 is CATGQDYSPLHF. The CDR3 DNA reads TGTGCCACTGGACAGGATTATTCACCCCTCCACTTT.

The chain uses TRBV5-1 and TRBJ1-4; no definite D call. The germline V and J ends were trimmed by 3 bases and 4 bases, with 13 bases remaining between them. This CDR3 comprises 15 residues. Germline V CDR1 and CDR2: SGHRS, YFSETQ. The CDR3 nucleotides read TGCGCCAGCAGCTCGAGAGTTGGGTTTAATGAAAAACTGTTTTTT. This sequence encodes CASSSRVGFNEKLFF.

The chain combines TRBV2 with TRBJ1-1; TRBD1 matches at 9 bases. The germline CDR1 and CDR2 sequences are SNHLY and FYNNEI. The trim removed 10 bases at V and 1 base at J, leaving 4 bases unmatched. CDR3 length: 13 residues. CDR3 sequence: CATMGQGNTEAFF. CDR3 DNA sequence: TGTGCCACTATGGGACAGGGGAACACTGAAGCTTTCTTT.

About this clone: A read error may be the cause here, since a much bigger clone is one base away. V is TRBV7-3 and J is TRBJ2-3; D ambiguous. The CDR3 consists of 12 residues. In germline, CDR1 is SGHTA, CDR2 FQGTGA. Between the trimmed V and J ends, which lost 4 bases and 1 base, there was a span of 3 bases. CDR3 coding DNA: TGTGCCAGCAGCTGGGGCACAGATACGCAGTATTTT. It yields the protein CASSWGTDTQYF. The full variable domain, with the rest looked up from reference TRBV7-3 and TRBJ2-3, is GAGVSQTPSNKVTEKGKYVELRCDPISGHTALYWYRQSLGQGPEFLIYFQGTGAADDSGLPNDRFFAVRPEGSVSTLKIQRTERGDSAVYLCASSWGTDTQYFGPGTRLTVL.

J is TRBJ2-3 and V is TRBV4-3; no reliable D call. The CDR3 loop spans 16 amino acids. The ends were cut back, 0 bases at V and 5 bases at J, with 15 bases in the middle. Germline lookup yields CDR1 LGHNA and CDR2 YSLEER. DNA of the CDR3: TGCGCCAGCAGCCAAGATCTTCCGGCGGTGGGAGATACGCAGTATTTT. Protein sequence: CASSQDLPAVGDTQYF.

V gene TRBV7-2 combines with J gene TRBJ1-1; D might be TRBD1 (5 bases). The CDR3 extends over 14 amino acids. V dropped 2 bases and J dropped 0 bases, with 7 bases sitting between them. Germline lookup yields CDR1 SGHTA and CDR2 FQGNSA. CDR3 sequence (DNA): TGTGCCAGCAGCTTATCAGGGATGAACACTGAAGCTTTCTTT. It yields the protein CASSLSGMNTEAFF.